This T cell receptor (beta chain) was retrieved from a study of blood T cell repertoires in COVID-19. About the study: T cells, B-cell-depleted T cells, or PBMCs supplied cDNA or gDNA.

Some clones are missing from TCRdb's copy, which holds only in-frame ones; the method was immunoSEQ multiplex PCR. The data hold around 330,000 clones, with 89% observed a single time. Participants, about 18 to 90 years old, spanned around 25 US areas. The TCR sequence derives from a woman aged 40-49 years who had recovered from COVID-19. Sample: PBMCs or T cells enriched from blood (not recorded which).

CDR3 nucleotides: TGCGCCAGCAGCCAACCCCAGGGGGCCCGTAGCAATCAGCCCCAGCATTTT. It is translated as CASSQPQGARSNQPQHF. The rearrangement links TRBV4-3 to TRBJ1-5; 8 nucleotides agree with TRBD1. The ends lost 2 bases at V and 0 bases at J; junction bases unmatched: 6. The germline V gene has CDR1 LGHNA and CDR2 YSLEER. This CDR3 is built from 17 residues.